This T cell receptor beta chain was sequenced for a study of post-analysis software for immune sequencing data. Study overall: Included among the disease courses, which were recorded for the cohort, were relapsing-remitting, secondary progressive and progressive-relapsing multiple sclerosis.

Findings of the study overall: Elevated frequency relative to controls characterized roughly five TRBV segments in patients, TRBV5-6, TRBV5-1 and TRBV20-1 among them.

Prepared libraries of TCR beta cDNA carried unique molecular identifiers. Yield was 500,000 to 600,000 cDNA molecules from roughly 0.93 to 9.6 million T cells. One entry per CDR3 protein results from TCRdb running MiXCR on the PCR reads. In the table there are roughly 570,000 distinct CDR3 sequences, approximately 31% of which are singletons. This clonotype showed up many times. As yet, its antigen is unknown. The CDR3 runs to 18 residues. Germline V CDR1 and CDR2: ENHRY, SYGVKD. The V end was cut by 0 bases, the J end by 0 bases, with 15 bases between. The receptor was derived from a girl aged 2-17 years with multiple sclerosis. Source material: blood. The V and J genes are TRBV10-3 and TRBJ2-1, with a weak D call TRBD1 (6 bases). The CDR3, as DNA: TGTGCCATCAGTGAGTCGAAGGCAGGGGCCCGCTCCTACAATGAGCAGTTCTTC. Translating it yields CAISESKAGARSYNEQFF.